This T cell receptor beta chain is drawn from a study of CD8 T cells in Susac syndrome (dated by TCRdb to the late 2010s). As for the study more broadly: The study used repertoire sequencing to test whether antigen drove CD8+ T cell activation and differentiation in Susac syndrome. What the authors observed across the whole study: The TCR sequencing and HLA analysis was acknowledged to have included a relatively small number of individuals.

Including the terminal cysteine and phenylalanine, the CDR3 comprises 14 residues. The CDR3 DNA has 42 bases and is translated from base 1. Trimming costs V 0 bases and J 4 bases, and their ends lie 10 bases apart. Taken from the germline V gene, the CDR1 and CDR2 loops are SGHRS and YFSETQ. RNA was extracted with the RNeasy kit and roughly 0.5 to 1 ug was reverse transcribed using random hexamers. The immunoSEQ multiplex PCR assay, covering 54 Vbeta and 13 Jbeta segments, was used to amplify TCR beta CDR3 regions. PCR amplification bias was corrected by using a synthetic template baseline for primer optimization and computational correction. As for how the authors treated the data: Reads were annotated to V, D and J genes according to IMGT and were analyzed with immunoSEQ Analyzer, with only productive sequences retained. Clonality was calculated as one minus the Shannon entropy normalized by log2 of the number of productive unique sequences. Public and private clones were assessed among the 100 most prevalent clones of each patient and control. Clones were defined as Susac-specific when absent from the healthy and MS cohorts, from some 1,100 published viral clones and from other ImmuneACCESS disease sequences. The public reads were quality trimmed at Q25 with fastp and then assembled into clones with MiXCR by TCRdb, keeping productive beta chains. Every distinct CDR3 protein forms one entry, paired with its most common genes and DNA. TCRdb assigned the V and J calls; the authors' analysis was not used. A total of 100,000 to 150,000 distinct CDR3 sequences appear in this sample, around 96% of them only once. In total, the top ten clones hold more than 0.09% of the sample.

High-throughput TCR beta sequencing profiled peripheral blood CD8+ and CD4+ T cells from healthy donors, Susac syndrome patients and multiple sclerosis patients. Healthy donors were included as age- and sex-matched controls. Bulk CD8+ and CD4+ T cells were purified by magnetic negative isolation, whereas CD8+ TEMRA cells were enriched by FACS. Blood was drawn into EDTA tubes, processed within 24 hours, and PBMCs were isolated by density gradient centrifugation. PBMCs intended for TCR sequencing were cryopreserved in liquid nitrogen and thawed later in a water bath at 37 degrees C. A purity of at least 90% was achieved for sorted or isolated CD4+, CD8+ and CD8+ TEMRA cells. A remark on this clonotype: No cognate antigen has been identified for it. Per-base quality was not reported, and no clone a single base away is much larger than it.

The receptor was derived from a human donor in good health. The rearrangement combines TRBV5-1 with TRBJ1-1; possibly the D gene is TRBD1, per 6 matching bases. The sample taken for sequencing was CD4+ T cells from PBMCs. At the DNA level, the sequence is TGCGCCAGCAGCTTGGAAGGAGGGGGCACTGAAGCTTTCTTT. It codes for CASSLEGGGTEAFF.